These 6 T cell receptor beta chains were sequenced from one sample in a study of CD8 T cells in ankylosing spondylitis (TCRdb year 2017). The library came from 5' RACE. This sample was sequenced with an Illumina HiSeq 2500. In-frame beta chains were kept once TCRdb had trimmed the public reads at Q25 with fastp and called clones with MiXCR. Rows with a matching CDR3 protein are joined into one entry that keeps the most common DNA and genes. The sample table contains 50,000 to 70,000 distinct CDR3 sequences; only one count was recorded for over 5% of them. The ten biggest clones cover around 4.5% of the sample. Material for sequencing was synovial fluid, either unsorted or a sorted T cell fraction (not recorded which). These TCRs come from a male donor with ankylosing spondylitis.

This clonotype came up many times. As DNA, the CDR3 is TGTGCCAGCAGCCGAGGGGCAGGGGGGGCCCAGGAAGCTTTCTTT. As protein: CASSRGAGGAQEAFF. The chain recombines TRBV7-9 with TRBJ1-1; 7 bases line up with TRBD1. This CDR3 spans 15 amino acids. Germline values: CDR1 SEHNR, CDR2 FQNEAQ (reference sequence). V was pared by 5 bases and J by 8 bases, with 14 bases of the junction left unmatched. The full variable domain, its missing parts supplied by reference TRBV7-9 and TRBJ1-1, is DTGVSQNPRHKITKRGQNVTFRCDPISEHNRLYWYRQTLGQGPEFLTYFQNEAQLEKSRLLSDRFSAERPKGSFSTLEIQRTEQGDSAMYLCASSRGAGGAQEAFFGQGTRLTVV.

This clonotype has at least ten counts. This chain connects TRBV28 to TRBJ2-2; 11 bases are shared with TRBD1. The CDR3 extends over 16 amino acids. Germline-derived CDR1 and CDR2 are MDHEN and SYDVKM. V was pared by 7 bases and J by 5 bases, with 9 bases of the junction left unmatched. This CDR3 reads CASIWAGQGETGELFF. The CDR3 bases are TGTGCCAGCATTTGGGCGGGACAGGGGGAGACCGGGGAGCTGTTTTTT.

V and J are TRBV9 and TRBJ2-3; either TRBD1 or TRBD2 may fit D (5 bases each). The V end lost 2 bases, the J end lost 5 bases, and 12 bases lay between the germline ends. Germline lookup yields CDR1 SGDLS and CDR2 YYNGEE. The CDR3 sequence is 14 residues long. CDR3 in amino acids: CASSVGPTEDTQYF. The CDR3, as DNA: TGTGCCAGCAGCGTGGGACCGACGGAAGATACGCAGTATTTT.

The table lists this clonotype with many counts. The J gene is TRBJ2-7, the V gene TRBV20-1; 16 nucleotides agree with TRBD2. V trimming: 1 base; J trimming: 3 bases; junction bases outside the gene matches: 9. CDR1 DFQATT and CDR2 SNEGSKA come from the germline V gene (reference sequence). This CDR3 has 18 amino acids. The CDR3 loop is CSARVPGLAGGQDYEQYF. CDR3 sequence (DNA): TGCAGTGCTAGAGTCCCGGGACTAGCGGGAGGGCAGGACTACGAGCAGTACTTC.

This clonotype was observed at least ten times. The gene calls are TRBV5-1 and TRBJ2-1; 7 nucleotides agree with TRBD2. This CDR3 is built from 14 residues. The V gene's germline CDR1 is SGHRS and CDR2 YFSETQ. After removal of 4 bases from V and 5 bases from J, the junction contained 6 bases not matched to a gene. The CDR3 spells CASSRSGIDNEQFF. The CDR3 bases are TGCGCCAGCAGCCGAAGCGGGATAGACAATGAGCAGTTCTTC.

Ten or more counts support this clonotype. V is TRBV12-5 and J is TRBJ2-3; D ambiguous. The ends were cut back, 5 bases at V and 13 bases at J, with 13 bases in the middle. Per the germline V gene, CDR1 is LGHNT and CDR2 is FRNRAP. CDR3 length equals 11 residues. The CDR3 DNA reads TGTGCTAGTGGTCTCCATGGCCCGGAGTATTTT. It yields the protein CASGLHGPEYF.